This is a list of T cell receptor beta chains from one sample in a study of preoperative IRX-2 immunotherapy in early breast cancer. TCRdb keeps only in-frame clones here, not all; method: immunoSEQ multiplex PCR. This sample carries roughly 35,000 clones, 90% to 95% of them seen once, and the ten largest clones take around 6.6%. This specimen was taken from a patient treated with IRX-2 immunotherapy. These TCRs come from a human donor with breast cancer. CDR3s include the opening cysteine and the closing phenylalanine or tryptophan. D genes are given only for firm matches. Size tells how often a clone was seen (once, few, many) or the class of an expanded clone, and some rows leave it out.

V,size,J,D,DNA,CDR3
TRBV14,.,TRBJ2-1,TRBD2,TGTGCCAGCAGCCAAGGGCCAGCGGGGGGACCTGGAATGAAGCAGTTCTTC,CASSQGPAGGPGMKQFF
TRBV18,.,TRBJ2-1,TRBD2,TGTGCCAGCGAACAGCTAGCGGGAGCCTACAATGAGCAGTTCTTC,CASEQLAGAYNEQFF
TRBV6-6,.,TRBJ1-1,.,TGTGCCAGCAGTTACTTTAGGGTAGTTTCGAACACTGAAGCTTTCTTT,CASSYFRVVSNTEAFF
TRBV6-4,few,TRBJ2-2,.,TGTGCCAGCAGTGACTCCTTGCGTGACACCGGGGAGCTGTTTTTT,CASSDSLRDTGELFF
TRBV7-2,.,TRBJ2-1,TRBD2,TGTGCCAGCAGCTTAGCTAGCGGGAGGGCCCATGAGCAGTTCTTC,CASSLASGRAHEQFF
TRBV5-1,.,TRBJ2-1,.,TGCGCCAGCAGCTTGGAACGGGGGTCGGGGTTAAGGGAGCAGTTCTTC,CASSLERGSGLREQFF
TRBV27,.,TRBJ1-1,.,TGTGCCAGCAGTTTATTCTGGGCCACTTCGAACACTGAAGCTTTCTTT,CASSLFWATSNTEAFF
TRBV5-1,.,TRBJ2-7,.,TGCGCCAGCAGCTTGCGTCCCCGGGGTCCCCTTTCCTACGAGCAGTACTTC,CASSLRPRGPLSYEQYF
TRBV29-1,.,TRBJ2-3,TRBD2,TGCAGCGACCGGACTAGCGGGGGGGCAGATACGCAGTATTTT,CSDRTSGGADTQYF
TRBV6-6,.,TRBJ1-5,.,TGTGCCAGCCGGGGACTTTATAGCAATCAGCCCCAGCATTTT,CASRGLYSNQPQHF